The 5 T cell receptor beta chains listed next were all sequenced from one sample in a study of CD8+CD57+ T cells in acquired aplastic anemia. TCR beta VDJ and CDR3 profiles were obtained from a genomic DNA template. TCRdb ran MiXCR on the reads and lists one entry per CDR3 protein. The sample carries about 220,000 distinct CDR3 sequences, roughly 33% recorded once. The specimen was sorted CD4+, CD8+, or CD8+CD57+ T cells (not recorded which) from PBMCs. These receptors all come from a human donor in good health, serving as a control.

This clonotype occurred many times. The chain employs TRBV9 and TRBJ1-4; 7 nucleotides line up with TRBD1. After removal of 4 bases from V and 4 bases from J, the junction contained 7 bases not matched to a gene. The CDR3 has 15 residues. The germline V gene has CDR1 SGDLS and CDR2 YYNGEE. This CDR3 reads CASSPWTGNNEKLFF. The DNA for the CDR3 is TGTGCCAGCAGCCCCTGGACAGGAAATAATGAAAAACTGTTTTTT.

The chain carries TRBV5-1 and TRBJ2-3, with D tentatively TRBD2 (5 bases). With 4 bases removed from V and 6 bases from J, the gap between germline ends came to 18 bases. CDR1 is SGHRS and CDR2 is YFSETQ in the germline V gene. This CDR3 has 15 residues. The CDR3 region is CASSPGGPGADTQYF. The CDR3 nucleotides are TGCGCCAGCAGCCCCGGAGGACCCGGCGCCGATACGCAGTATTTT.

This clonotype has a count of ten or more. The chain combines TRBV20-1 with TRBJ2-1, with 15 bases fitting TRBD2. V lost 6 bases and J lost 6; bases outside the gene matches: 12. Germline values: CDR1 DFQATT, CDR2 SNEGSKA (reference sequence). CDR3 size: 17 residues. CDR3 sequence (DNA): TGCAGTGCATGGGGACTAGCGGGGGGAAGGGTGGGCAATGAGCAGTTCTTC. Its translation is CSAWGLAGGRVGNEQFF.

As to this clonotype: This may arise from a read error, as a much more abundant clone is one base away. This CDR3 fails to terminate in the conserved phenylalanine or tryptophan, so it likely reflects a read error. V is TRBV19 and J is TRBJ1-4; D might be TRBD1 (5 bases). The CDR3 length is 15 residues. V lost 3 bases, J lost 0 bases, and 8 bases lay in between. Germline lookup yields CDR1 LNHDA and CDR2 SQIVND (reference sequence). CDR3 protein: CASSILTATNEKLFS. DNA of the CDR3: TGTGCCAGTAGTATTTTGACAGCAACTAATGAAAAACTGTTTTCT.

The chain combines TRBV9 with TRBJ2-3; 7 bases map to TRBD1. This CDR3 has 16 amino acids. Germline trimming cut 4 bases from V and 3 bases from J; bases unmatched to any gene: 11. Germline values: CDR1 SGDLS, CDR2 YYNGEE. DNA of the CDR3: TGTGCCAGCAGCACCTTCGACAGGGTGGGGACAGATACGCAGTATTTT. It encodes CASSTFDRVGTDTQYF. Based on the CDR3 plus reference TRBV9 and TRBJ2-3, the full variable domain is DSGVTQTPKHLITATGQRVTLRCSPRSGDLSVYWYQQSLDQGLQFLIQYYNGEERAKGNILERFSAQQFPDLHSELNLSSLELGDSALYFCASSTFDRVGTDTQYFGPGTRLTVL.